This is a list of T cell receptor beta chains from one sample in a study of blood T cell repertoires in COVID-19. Repertoires were generated with immunoSEQ multiplex PCR, while TCRdb's copy carries only in-frame clones and drops some. The sample includes fewer than 150,000 clones, around 81% of them seen just once. The sequenced material came from peripheral blood. These receptors were obtained from a human donor in a cohort sampled during active COVID-19. The CDR3 runs from the conserved cysteine through the conserved F or W. Fields, in order: clone size, J gene, D gene, V gene, CDR3 protein, CDR3 DNA. D genes are given only for firm matches. Size values are once, few and many counts, or a class for expanded clones, and some rows have none.

>NA|TRBJ1-5|TRBD1|TRBV5-1
CASSLGTGDKVQPQHF
TGCGCCAGCAGCTTGGGGACAGGGGATAAGGTTCAGCCCCAGCATTTT
>NA|TRBJ1-1|NA|TRBV11-2
CASSLPGAMNTEAFF
TGTGCCAGCAGCTTACCCGGAGCTATGAACACTGAAGCTTTCTTT
>NA|TRBJ2-1|TRBD2|TRBV11-3
CASSLFPRGGIDNEQFF
TGTGCCAGCAGCCTTTTTCCCCGGGGGGGCATAGACAATGAGCAGTTCTTC
>few|TRBJ1-5|NA|TRBV9
CASSVDAVQPQHF
TGTGCCAGCAGCGTAGATGCGGTTCAGCCCCAGCATTTT
>NA|TRBJ1-2|NA|TRBV28
CASSLPLYRANYGYTF
TGTGCCAGCAGTTTACCGTTATACAGGGCTAACTATGGCTACACCTTC
>NA|TRBJ1-1|NA|TRBV28
CASSAGDFRYSGTEAFF
TGTGCCAGCAGCGCTGGGGATTTCAGGTACTCGGGAACTGAAGCTTTCTTT
>NA|TRBJ1-1|TRBD1|TRBV9
CASNGQGAVNTEAFF
TGTGCCAGCAACGGACAGGGGGCAGTGAACACTGAAGCTTTCTTT
>NA|TRBJ1-4|NA|TRBV6-6
CASSLQWGPNEKLFF
TGTGCCAGCAGTCTCCAGTGGGGCCCTAATGAAAAACTGTTTTTT
>NA|TRBJ2-1|TRBD1|TRBV3-1/TRBV3-2
CASSLGQGVEQFF
TGTGCCAGCAGCCTTGGACAGGGAGTTGAGCAGTTCTTC
>NA|TRBJ2-5|NA|TRBV3-1/TRBV3-2
CASSQGGETQYF
TGTGCCAGCAGCCAAGGAGGCGAGACCCAGTACTTC
>NA|TRBJ1-6|TRBD1|TRBV5-1
CASSTGQATSSPLHF
TGCGCCAGCAGCACAGGACAGGCGACAAGCTCACCCCTCCACTTT
>NA|TRBJ1-1|NA|TRBV13
CASSLSGVNTEAFF
TGTGCCAGCAGCTTATCAGGGGTCAACACTGAAGCTTTCTTT
>NA|TRBJ2-7|TRBD1|TRBV6-4
CASSRDRGYEQYF
TGTGCCAGCAGTAGGGACAGGGGGTACGAGCAGTACTTC
>few|TRBJ1-5|TRBD1|TRBV15
CATSRYGQGRVQPQHF
TGTGCCACCAGCAGATATGGACAGGGGAGGGTCCAGCCCCAGCATTTT
>NA|TRBJ1-5|NA|TRBV28
CASSPGERRRNQPQHF
TGTGCCAGCAGTCCGGGGGAGCGACGGCGGAATCAGCCCCAGCATTTT
>many|TRBJ1-2|NA|TRBV9
CASSVGDTAYGYTF
TGTGCCAGCAGCGTAGGCGACACGGCGTATGGCTACACCTTC
>NA|TRBJ1-2|NA|TRBV2
CATQGNYGYTF
TGTGCCACACAGGGAAACTATGGCTACACCTTC
>NA|TRBJ1-2|TRBD1|TRBV6-5
CASSRDRALYGYTF
TGTGCCAGCAGTCGTGACAGGGCCCTCTATGGCTACACCTTC
>few|TRBJ2-5|TRBD1|TRBV5-4
CASSYNRGSETQYF
TGTGCCAGCAGCTATAACAGGGGATCCGAGACCCAGTACTTC
>NA|TRBJ2-1|NA|TRBV19
CASSIGGVYNEQFF
TGTGCCAGTAGTATAGGGGGGGTTTACAATGAGCAGTTCTTC
>NA|TRBJ1-6|NA|TRBV7-9
CAYRPAHSSSYNSPLHF
TGTGCCTACCGACCTGCGCACAGCAGCTCCTATAATTCACCCCTCCACTTT
>once|TRBJ2-3|TRBD1|TRBV7-8
CASSYRQGLSTDTQYF
TGTGCCAGCAGCTACAGACAGGGCCTTTCCACAGATACGCAGTATTTT
>few|TRBJ1-2|NA|TRBV5-6
CASGGGFSAWFGQADGYTF
TGTGCCAGCGGAGGCGGTTTTTCAGCTTGGTTTGGGCAGGCTGATGGCTACACCTTC
>NA|TRBJ1-1|TRBD1|TRBV5-5
CASSLGQGLNTEAFF
TGTGCCAGCAGCTTGGGACAGGGCTTGAACACTGAAGCTTTCTTT
>NA|TRBJ1-6|TRBD1|TRBV7-6
CASSLAGQGLSPLHF
TGTGCCAGCAGCTTAGCCGGACAGGGCCTCTCACCCCTCCACTTT
>NA|TRBJ1-1|NA|TRBV2
CASSEFPWGDPNTEAFF
TGTGCCAGCAGTGAATTCCCCTGGGGGGACCCGAACACTGAAGCTTTCTTT